Following are 11 T cell receptor beta chains from one sample sequenced in a study of CD8 T cells in ankylosing spondylitis (dated by TCRdb to about 2017). The library came from 5' RACE. The sequencer was an Illumina HiSeq 2500. TCRdb ran its own pipeline on the public reads, namely fastp trimming at Q25 and MiXCR clone calling, and kept in-frame beta chains. When rows share a CDR3 protein, they turn into one entry using the most common DNA and genes. Counted in this sample were about 180,000 distinct CDR3 sequences; roughly 10% of them appeared once. Together, the top ten hold roughly 15% of the sample. Sequencing was carried out using blood, either unsorted or a sorted T cell fraction (not recorded which). The receptors stem from a female donor with ankylosing spondylitis or in good health (not recorded which).

This clonotype has more than one count but fewer than ten. The rearrangement joins TRBV4-3 to TRBJ2-1; no clear D gene. Germline-derived CDR1 and CDR2 are LGHNA and YSLEER. Trimming shortened V by 1 base and J by 8 bases, and 9 bases separated the two germline ends. The CDR3 has 13 residues. The DNA for the CDR3 is TGCGCCAGCAGCCAAGCAGGAGTCGATGAGCAGTTCTTC. Translating it yields CASSQAGVDEQFF.

V and J are TRBV6-6 and TRBJ2-2; D is perhaps TRBD1 (6 bases). Germline CDR1 and CDR2: MNHNY and SVGAGI (reference sequence). This CDR3 spans 12 amino acids. The germline V and J ends were trimmed by 6 bases and 8 bases, with 10 bases remaining between them. The CDR3 loop reads CASSQGRGELFF. CDR3 bases: TGTGCCAGCAGCCAGGGGAGAGGGGAGCTGTTTTTT.

Many counts were recorded for this clonotype. This chain connects TRBV2 to TRBJ2-7, with 7 bases identical to TRBD1. Trimming at V came to 7 bases and at J to 3 bases, leaving 6 bases not matched to a gene. The V gene's germline CDR1 is SNHLY and CDR2 FYNNEI. The CDR3 is 13 amino acids. DNA of the CDR3: TGTGCCAGCACAGGACAGGCCAGCTACGAGCAGTACTTC. As protein: CASTGQASYEQYF. The full variable domain, with the rest looked up from reference TRBV2 and TRBJ2-7, is EPEVTQTPSHQVTQMGQEVILRCVPISNHLYFYWYRQILGQKVEFLVSFYNNEISEKSEIFDDQFSVERPDGSNFTLKIRSTKLEDSAMYFCASTGQASYEQYFGPGTRLTVT.

The gene calls are TRBV9 and TRBJ2-1; the match to TRBD2 covers 13 bases. V lost 5 bases, J lost 3 bases, and 8 bases stayed unmatched. The CDR3 loop spans 17 amino acids. The germline gives CDR1 SGDLS, CDR2 YYNGEE. CDR3 coding DNA: TGTGCCAGCAGACAACGGACTAGCGGGAGAGTCTACAATGAGCAGTTCTTC. As protein: CASRQRTSGRVYNEQFF.

V is TRBV7-2 and J is TRBJ2-5; D uncertain. V shed 4 bases and J shed 0 bases, with 9 bases lying between them. Germline V gene lookup returns CDR1 SGHTA and CDR2 FQGNSA. The CDR3 contains 14 residues. CDR3: CASSSTLNQETQYF. The CDR3 DNA is TGTGCCAGCAGCTCGACACTAAACCAAGAGACCCAGTACTTC.

This clonotype appeared many times. The chain joins TRBV12-3 or TRBV12-4 to TRBJ2-7; TRBD1 agrees at 9 bases. Trimming removed 7 bases from V and 2 bases from J; junction bases left unmatched: 6. The CDR3 totals 14 residues. The CDR3 coding sequence is TGTGCCAGCACCCCGGGACAGGGTGCCTACGAGCAGTACTTC. This gives the protein CASTPGQGAYEQYF.

The gene calls are TRBV20-1 and TRBJ2-5; 12 bases fit TRBD2. Trimming cost V 4 bases and J 0 bases; bases outside gene matches: 3. Germline V CDR1 and CDR2: DFQATT, SNEGSKA (reference sequence). The CDR3 has 15 amino acids. CDR3 nucleotide sequence: TGCAGTGCTAAAACTAGCGGGAGGTACCAAGAGACCCAGTACTTC. As protein: CSAKTSGRYQETQYF.

This clonotype was seen only a few times. The chain has TRBV2 and TRBJ2-3; D may be TRBD1 or TRBD2 (6 bases each). Germline assignment: CDR1 SNHLY and CDR2 FYNNEI. Deletions cut 4 bases from V and 6 bases from J, with 11 bases between. The CDR3 covers 13 residues. The CDR3: CASSAGASDTQYF. CDR3 nucleotides: TGTGCCAGCAGTGCGGGGGCATCTGATACGCAGTATTTT.

This clonotype was seen a few times. The V call is TRBV6-2 or TRBV6-3, the J call TRBJ2-3, with no clear D. Per the germline V gene, CDR1 is MNHEY and CDR2 is SVGEGT. V lost 2 bases and J lost 5, with 8 bases in between. The CDR3 loop spans 13 amino acids. CDR3 DNA: TGTGCCAGCAGTTACGGTCTACGAGATACGCAGTATTTT. It encodes CASSYGLRDTQYF.

In this sample, this clonotype turned up a few times. The genes are TRBV6-2 or TRBV6-3 and TRBJ2-1; tentative D call: TRBD1 (7 bases). V gave up 7 bases and J gave up 5 bases, with 15 bases separating them. Germline CDR1 is MNHEY and CDR2 is SVGEGT. The CDR3 is 14 residues long. The DNA for the CDR3 is TGTGCCAGCACCTACGTCAGGGGGGACAATGAGCAGTTCTTC. Translated, it gives CASTYVRGDNEQFF.

Many counts were recorded for this clonotype. V usage is TRBV4-1 and J usage is TRBJ1-2; possibly TRBD1 for D (5 bases). Germline V gene sequence: CDR1 MGHRA, CDR2 YSYEKL. Trimming took off 4 bases at V and 4 bases at J, with 19 bases between the two ends. The CDR3 loop spans 16 amino acids. CDR3 coding DNA: TGCGCCAGCAGCCCCTCCTCGGGACTCAAGCTCTATGGCTACACCTTC. It is translated as CASSPSSGLKLYGYTF.